This T cell receptor (beta chain) was sequenced in a study of vaccination effects on CD4 cells after COVID-19. TCRdb keeps only in-frame clones here, not all; method: immunoSEQ multiplex PCR. The data contain around 69,000 clones, roughly 80% of them singletons. When nine to ten days of culture had elapsed, CD4+ T cells were isolated. Vaccine administered to participants consisted of two doses of either BNT162b2 or mRNA-1273. V gave up 9 bases and J gave up 3 bases; unmatched junction bases: 9. CDR3 length: 15 amino acids. Germline V gene lookup returns CDR1 LNHDA and CDR2 SQIVND (reference sequence). Regarding this clone: Its antigen is unknown.

The TCR originated in a human donor who received a COVID-19 vaccine. The chain recombines TRBV19 with TRBJ1-5; 9 bases are shared with TRBD1. The sequences come from CD4+ T cells from PBMCs cultured without peptide, collected after COVID-19 vaccination. As DNA, the CDR3 is TGTGCCAGCGGACCGGGACAGGGAATCAATCAGCCCCAGCATTTT. Its translation is CASGPGQGINQPQHF.